The 21 T cell receptor beta chains given below trace back to one sample, sequenced in a study of tumor and adjacent non-tumor tissue in lung cancer (dated by TCRdb to the late 2010s). Libraries were constructed by multiplex PCR. The sequencer listed for this sample is Illumina HiSeq 2500. TCRbeta libraries were built by three rounds of nested PCR using primers (Table S4), following protocols modified from ARM-PCR. TCRdb handled the public reads itself, with Q25 trimming in fastp and clone calling in MiXCR, and kept productive beta chains. When rows share a CDR3 protein, they turn into one entry using the most common DNA and genes. This sample is represented by approximately 62,000 distinct CDR3 sequences; over 60% of them were singletons. Of the sample, under 35% falls within the top ten clones. RNA was isolated from bulk, unsorted tissue, and RNA quality was assessed with a NanoDrop ND-1000 and an Agilent 2100. Distant non-tumor tissue taken more than 3 cm from the tumor edge was used as the normal lung sample.

The sequenced sample was distant non-tumor lung tissue. These TCRs come from a man aged 70-80 years with non-small cell lung cancer.

In regard to this clonotype: At one boundary the junction diverges from the germline segment, which might be a read error. The chain carries TRBV15 and TRBJ2-6; D is possibly TRBD1 (5 bases). The CDR3 is 14 amino acids. CDR1 LNHNV and CDR2 YYDKDF come from the germline V gene (reference sequence). In nucleotides, the CDR3 is TGTGCCACCGGTAGGACCCCTGGGGCCAACGTCCTGACATTC. Translating gives CATGRTPGANVLTF.

The V call is TRBV29-1, the J call TRBJ2-5, with 10 bases identical to TRBD2. The V segment lost 4 bases and the J segment 6 bases; nucleotides outside the gene matches: 17. The germline CDR1 and CDR2 sequences are SQVTM and ANQGSEA. The CDR3 runs 17 residues. CDR3 sequence reads: CSVALLAGDVWQKTQYF. The CDR3, as DNA: TGCAGCGTTGCATTGCTAGCGGGAGATGTCTGGCAAAAGACCCAGTACTTC.

The chain is built from TRBV28 and TRBJ1-6, with D perhaps TRBD1 (5 bases). CDR1 is MDHEN, CDR2 SYDVKM, per germline. This CDR3 is 13 amino acids long. CDR3 DNA: TGTGTCGGCACCCTCTATTGGGACTCACCCCTCCACTTT. Protein: CVGTLYWDSPLHF. Supplemented by reference TRBV28 and TRBJ1-6, the full variable domain reads DVKVTQSSRYLVKRTGEKVFLECVQDMDHENMFWYRQDPGLGLRLIYFSYDVKMKEKGDIPEGYSVSREKKERFSLILESASTNQTSMYLCVGTLYWDSPLHFGNGTRLTVT.

The gene calls are TRBV9 and TRBJ2-1; no definite D call. This CDR3 has 13 residues. Per germline, CDR1 SGDLS and CDR2 YYNGEE. The V end lost 0 bases, the J end lost 6 bases, and 7 bases lay between the germline ends. In DNA form, the CDR3 reads TGTGCCAGCAGCGTAGCGCCTAGCAATGAGCAGTTCTTC. Amino acid sequence: CASSVAPSNEQFF.

The sample holds many counts of this clonotype. J is TRBJ1-1 and V is TRBV6-5, with 8 nucleotides matching TRBD1. The CDR3 has 14 amino acids. CDR1 and CDR2 (germline): MNHEY, SVGAGI. Unmatched junction bases numbered 6, after V lost 4 bases and J lost 5 bases. The DNA of the CDR3 is TGTGCCAGCAGTTTAAGGACAGGGTTTACTGAAGCTTTCTTT. Translating gives CASSLRTGFTEAFF.

This clonotype was detected only a few times. The genes are TRBV19 and TRBJ2-2, with 11 bases aligning to TRBD2. The CDR3 has 18 residues. CDR1 is LNHDA, CDR2 SQIVND, per germline (reference sequence). V was clipped by 3 bases and J by 6 bases; unmatched bases: 12. In DNA, the CDR3 is TGTGCCAGTAGTATCCTCCCTCCTAGCGGGAGGATACCCGGGGAGCTGTTTTTT. Protein: CASSILPPSGRIPGELFF.

Concerning this clonotype: This sequence may be a read error, since a much larger clone differs from it by one base. The J gene is TRBJ2-5, the V gene TRBV4-1, with D tentatively TRBD1 (5 bases). The CDR3 spans 16 residues. The V and J ends lost 5 bases and 3 bases respectively, with 19 bases between them. Germline CDR1 is MGHRA and CDR2 is YSYEKL. This chain's CDR3 is CASSLQGIFPEETQYF. The CDR3, as DNA: TGCGCCAGCAGCTTGCAGGGAATTTTCCCAGAAGAGACCCAGTACTTC.

About this clonotype: At one of its ends the junction is not consistent with the germline gene, which may arise from a read error. This chain links TRBV20-1 with TRBJ2-7; 8 bases map to TRBD2. Germline assignment: CDR1 DFQATT and CDR2 SNEGSKA (reference sequence). This CDR3 has 15 residues. For the CDR3, the DNA is TGCAATGCTAGGCGGCGGCGGGAGGTCTCCTACGAGCAGTACTTC. Translation gives CNARRRREVSYEQYF.

This clonotype was observed at least ten times. This chain joins TRBV23-1 and TRBJ2-6, with D perhaps being TRBD1 or TRBD2 (5 bases each). TRBV23-1 qualifies as an ORF whose function is uncertain. The V gene lost 3 bases and the J gene lost 0 bases, with 12 bases spanning the gap. The CDR3 extends over 17 amino acids. CDR3 protein: CASSHTGRLSGANVLTF. CDR3 nucleotide sequence: TGCGCCAGCAGTCATACGGGGCGCCTCTCTGGGGCCAACGTCCTGACTTTC.

This clonotype was counted ten times or more. The rearrangement uses TRBV6-6 and TRBJ2-5; D is unclear. V was pared by 6 bases and J by 8 bases, with 7 bases between. The CDR3 has 10 amino acids. Germline lookup yields CDR1 MNHNY and CDR2 SVGAGI (reference sequence). The CDR3 nucleotides are TGTGCCAGCAGGGGCGATACCCAGTACTTC. Amino acids: CASRGDTQYF.

Regarding this clonotype: It is likely a read error, because the conserved phenylalanine at the end of the CDR3 is missing. The chain employs TRBV6-5 and TRBJ1-2; no clear D gene. Trimming pared 0 bases from V and 7 bases from J, leaving 12 bases between. The CDR3 totals 14 residues. The germline gives CDR1 MNHEY, CDR2 SVGAGI. CDR3 DNA sequence: TGTGCCAGCAGTTACTCGGATCCAAGCTGTGGCTACACCGTC. Its protein product is CASSYSDPSCGYTV.

Remarks on this clonotype: A much more abundant neighbour one base away suggests this may be a read error. V gene TRBV10-3 combines with J gene TRBJ2-5; no reliable D call. The germline gives CDR1 ENHRY, CDR2 SYGVKD. The CDR3 length is 11 residues. The CDR3 here is CVISVLGTQYF. For the CDR3, the DNA is TGTGTCATCAGTGTTCTAGGGACCCAGTACTTC.

As concerns this clonotype: Germline is not matched at one junction end, which may reflect a read error. J is TRBJ2-7 and V is TRBV5-4; 8 nucleotides match TRBD2. This CDR3 contains 12 residues. Germline lookup yields CDR1 SGHNT and CDR2 YYREEE (reference sequence). The CDR3 sequence is CAISVGLDEQNF. CDR3 DNA sequence: TGTGCCATCAGCGTGGGACTAGACGAGCAGAACTTC.

As for this clonotype: This may stem from a read error, because a much larger clone lies one nucleotide away. The chain links TRBV12-3 or TRBV12-4 to TRBJ2-7; 15 positions agree with TRBD2. The CDR3 loop spans 14 amino acids. The trim removed 6 bases at V and 6 bases at J, leaving 3 bases unmatched. The CDR3 here is CASSPGLAGGEQYF. The CDR3 nucleotides read TGTGCCAGCAGCCCGGGACTAGCGGGAGGCGAGCAGTACTTC.

To note about this clonotype: This CDR3 fails to terminate in the conserved phenylalanine or tryptophan, so it likely reflects a read error. Because the CDR3's place on the DNA is in doubt, the DNA is left out and the CDR3 is given as listed by TCRdb. The chain recombines TRBV4-1 with TRBJ2-2; the table gives TRBD1 as D, unverified against the DNA. The CDR3 has 15 residues if both end residues are counted. Per the germline V gene, CDR1 is MGHRA and CDR2 is YSYEKL. CDR3 sequence reads: CASSQDAGVPGELFS.

The V gene is TRBV6-5, the J gene TRBJ1-1; D is unclear. This CDR3 has 14 amino acids. CDR1 MNHEY and CDR2 SVGAGI come from the germline V gene. CDR3 bases: TGTGCAAACAGTTACCTCGTGAGGGACACTGAAGCTTTCTTT. Amino acids: CANSYLVRDTEAFF.

As regards this clonotype: This CDR3 is missing its conserved last phenylalanine or tryptophan, likely due to a read error. The chain has TRBV2 and TRBJ2-4; 7 nucleotides agree with TRBD2. The CDR3 runs 15 residues. Per the germline V gene, CDR1 is SNHLY and CDR2 is FYNNEI. Losses at the gene ends were 3 bases for V and 7 bases for J; bases not matched to a gene: 9. DNA of the CDR3: TGTGCCAGCAGTGAGTCAGGACTAGTCAAGAACATTCAGTACTTA. It yields the protein CASSESGLVKNIQYL.

This clonotype was seen ten or more times. The chain has TRBV4-2 and TRBJ2-3, with 9 bases fitting TRBD2. Germline V gene data show CDR1 as LGHNA and CDR2 as YNFKEQ. The CDR3 sequence is 16 residues long. V shed 0 bases, J shed 4 bases, and the junction held 5 bases outside the gene matches. The CDR3 is CASSQDKAGGPDTQYF. The CDR3 region has the DNA TGTGCCAGCAGCCAAGATAAGGCGGGGGGGCCAGATACGCAGTATTTT.

This clonotype was seen many times. The chain employs TRBV29-1 and TRBJ2-3, with D possibly being TRBD2 (6 bases). Germline V CDR1 and CDR2: SQVTM, ANQGSEA. This CDR3 contains 14 residues. V shed 4 bases and J shed 2 bases, with 13 bases lying between them. CDR3 sequence: CSVVLAGYTDTQYF. The CDR3 bases are TGCAGCGTTGTGTTGGCGGGGTACACAGATACGCAGTATTTT.

Concerning this clonotype itself: The junction departs from the called germline gene at one end, perhaps through a read error. The genes are TRBV20-1 and TRBJ2-5; maybe TRBD1 (8 bases). Germline assignment: CDR1 DFQATT and CDR2 SNEGSKA (reference sequence). The CDR3 is made up of 14 amino acids. CDR3 in DNA: TGCAGTGCTAGGGACAGGGAGGGTAAAGAGATCCAGTACTTC. Amino acids: CSARDREGKEIQYF.

V is TRBV29-1 and J is TRBJ2-7; 7 positions match TRBD1. The CDR3 is 14 amino acids. V gave up 8 bases and J gave up 2 bases; unmatched junction bases: 12. Germline CDR1 and CDR2: SQVTM and ANQGSEA. This CDR3 reads CSFKEWDSTYEQYF. In DNA, the CDR3 is TGCAGCTTTAAGGAGTGGGACAGCACCTACGAGCAGTACTTC.